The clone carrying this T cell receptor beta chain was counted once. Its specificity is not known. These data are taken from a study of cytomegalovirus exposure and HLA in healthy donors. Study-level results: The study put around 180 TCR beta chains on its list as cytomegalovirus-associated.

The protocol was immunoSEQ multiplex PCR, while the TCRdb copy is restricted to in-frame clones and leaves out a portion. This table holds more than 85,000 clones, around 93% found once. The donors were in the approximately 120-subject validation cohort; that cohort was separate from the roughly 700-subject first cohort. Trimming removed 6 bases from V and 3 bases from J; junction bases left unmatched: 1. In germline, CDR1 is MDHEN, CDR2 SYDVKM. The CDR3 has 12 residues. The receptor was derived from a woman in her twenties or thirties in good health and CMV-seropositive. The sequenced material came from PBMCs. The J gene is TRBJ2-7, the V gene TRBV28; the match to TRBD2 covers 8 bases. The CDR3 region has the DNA TGTGCCAGCAGGAGCGGGAGCTACGAGCAGTACTTC. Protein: CASRSGSYEQYF.